This paragraph covers one T cell receptor beta chain sequence. Its antigen is currently unknown. This record comes from a study of shared clonotypes between healthy human individuals. Study results and caveats: Sorted-subset sequencing was shown by rarefaction to be incomplete despite large depth.

The assay was immunoSEQ multiplex PCR, and TCRdb's table has in-frame clones only and misses some. The repertoire holds 2.5 million or so clones, with around 94% as singletons. Each donor was a Caucasian adult residing in Nashville, Tennessee. Splitting the CD4+ cells yielded a CD45RA+ naive subset and a CD45RA-negative memory subset. V shed 7 bases and J 1 base; nucleotides not matched to a gene: 5. The CDR3 covers 14 residues. The germline V gene has CDR1 SNHLY and CDR2 FYNNEI. This TCR came from a man aged 18 to 35 in good health. This chain links TRBV2 with TRBJ2-3; 7 nucleotides agree with TRBD2. The sequenced material came from naive CD4+ T cells sorted from blood. Subset in this sample: CD45RA+ positively selected. DNA of the CDR3: TGTGCCAGCAAGCGGGGCTTGGGCACAGATACGCAGTATTTT. Translating gives CASKRGLGTDTQYF.